Sequencing of this T cell receptor (beta chain) was carried out in a study of T cell repertoires in cytomegalovirus infection. Study overall: CMV infection together with matching HLA type was indicated by public TCR beta signatures. Broader study findings: CMV-specific HLA-C-restricted TCR beta clonotypes dominated the ex vivo response.

MiXCR, run by TCRdb on the reads, gives a single entry per CDR3 protein. The sample yields approximately 730,000 distinct CDR3 sequences, around 30% seen once. Worth noting for this clonotype: As yet, its antigen is unknown.

V lost 5 bases to trimming and J lost 4 bases; unmatched junction nucleotides: 17. Germline CDR1 is MNHEY and CDR2 is SMNVEV (reference sequence). This CDR3 comprises 18 residues. The genes are TRBV27 and TRBJ2-7, with TRBD2 matching over 10 bases. The receptor's source is a human donor in good health (CMV status not recorded). Some clones in this sample may be carry-over from other donors' samples. The material sequenced was cultured PBMCs, taken from culture after CMV antigen stimulation. The CDR3 loop reads CASSLSFSPSGSYYEQYF. CDR3 nucleotides: TGTGCCAGCAGTCTCTCGTTTAGTCCTAGCGGGAGTTATTACGAGCAGTACTTC.